This T cell receptor beta chain was recovered during a study of blood T cells in healthy people across ages. Study at large: About one barcoded beta molecule per two T cells was the capture yield of template switching. Study-wide findings and caveats: Per-million-T-cell TCR beta diversity fell roughly linearly with age.

About this clonotype: The target antigen is unknown.

Then a second PCR, running about 6 to 11 cycles, was carried out with a sample-barcoded 5' primer and a J-beta primer mix. At least 3 million CDR3-containing paired-end reads were obtained per sample. TCRdb ran MiXCR on the 5' RACE reads and lists one entry per CDR3 protein. The sample shows under 2 million distinct CDR3 sequences, about 31% of them seen only once. The V gene's germline CDR1 is MGHRA and CDR2 YSYEKL. The CDR3 extends over 15 amino acids. Deletions cut 0 bases from V and 9 bases from J, with 12 bases between. The sequence came from a woman aged 25 to 45 in good health. The genes are TRBV4-1 and TRBJ1-6; D is uncertain. Sequenced material: blood. CDR3 amino acids: CASSQDRSHFSPLHF. The CDR3 nucleotides are TGCGCCAGCAGCCAAGATCGGAGCCATTTTTCACCCCTCCACTTT.